This T cell receptor beta chain was retrieved from a study of cytomegalovirus exposure and HLA in healthy donors. This clone showed up just a few times. This PCR relied on a set of 60 Vbeta primers and 13 Jbeta primers. Data came from immunoSEQ multiplex PCR; TCRdb stores just in-frame clones and leaves some out. The sample consists of about 120,000 clones, approximately 80% of them appearing once. Looked up from germline, CDR1 is SGHDT and CDR2 is YYEEEE. The CDR3 length is 15 residues. V lost 2 bases, J lost 3 bases, and 7 bases stayed unmatched. The chain joins TRBV5-6 to TRBJ1-2, with TRBD1 identical over 7 bases. Material: PBMCs. This TCR was recovered from a man in his late teens or twenties in good health and CMV-seropositive. DNA of the CDR3: TGTGCCAGCAGCTTCGGGGACAGAGGTGACTATGGCTACACCTTC. It encodes CASSFGDRGDYGYTF.